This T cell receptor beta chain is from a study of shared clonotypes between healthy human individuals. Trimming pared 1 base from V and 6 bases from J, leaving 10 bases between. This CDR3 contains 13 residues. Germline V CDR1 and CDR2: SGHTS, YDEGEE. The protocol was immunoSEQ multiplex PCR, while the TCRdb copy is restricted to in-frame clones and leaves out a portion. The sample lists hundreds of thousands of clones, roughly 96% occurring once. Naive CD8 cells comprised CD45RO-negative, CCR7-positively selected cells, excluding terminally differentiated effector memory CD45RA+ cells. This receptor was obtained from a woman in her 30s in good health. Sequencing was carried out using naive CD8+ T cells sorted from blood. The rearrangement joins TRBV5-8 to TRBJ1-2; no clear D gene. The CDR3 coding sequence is TGTGCCAGCAGCTTGCGTCCTGCTAATGGCTACACCTTC. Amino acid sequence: CASSLRPANGYTF.